The clone carrying this T cell receptor (beta chain) was detected only a few times. Its antigen is not known. The data belong to a study of CD8 T cells in ankylosing spondylitis. Study-level results: The study looked at matched synovial fluid samples from ankylosing spondylitis patients. Disease-linked clones were reported to be significantly enriched there. Seemingly distinctive of ankylosing spondylitis blood was a TCR beta motif formed by eight highly homologous variants. Earlier reports found some motif variants in synovial fluid and blood in reactive arthritis. Disease-associated clones were CD8+ and fairly uncommon in peripheral blood.

Quantitative 5'-RACE with molecular barcodes produced the TCR beta libraries. TCRdb used MiXCR to reprocess the 5' RACE reads, holding one entry per CDR3 protein. The data show about 440,000 distinct CDR3 sequences, 15% to 20% seen once. The CDR3 runs 18 residues. The V segment lost 5 bases and the J segment 0 bases; nucleotides outside the gene matches: 11. Source material: blood, either unsorted or a sorted T cell fraction (not recorded which). The receptor was isolated from a male donor with ankylosing spondylitis. This chain uses TRBV12-3 or TRBV12-4 with TRBJ1-3; 9 bases agree with TRBD1. CDR3 sequence reads: CASSNKDRGLISGNTIYF. CDR3 sequence (DNA): TGTGCCAGCAGTAATAAGGACAGGGGACTTATCTCTGGAAACACCATATATTTT.